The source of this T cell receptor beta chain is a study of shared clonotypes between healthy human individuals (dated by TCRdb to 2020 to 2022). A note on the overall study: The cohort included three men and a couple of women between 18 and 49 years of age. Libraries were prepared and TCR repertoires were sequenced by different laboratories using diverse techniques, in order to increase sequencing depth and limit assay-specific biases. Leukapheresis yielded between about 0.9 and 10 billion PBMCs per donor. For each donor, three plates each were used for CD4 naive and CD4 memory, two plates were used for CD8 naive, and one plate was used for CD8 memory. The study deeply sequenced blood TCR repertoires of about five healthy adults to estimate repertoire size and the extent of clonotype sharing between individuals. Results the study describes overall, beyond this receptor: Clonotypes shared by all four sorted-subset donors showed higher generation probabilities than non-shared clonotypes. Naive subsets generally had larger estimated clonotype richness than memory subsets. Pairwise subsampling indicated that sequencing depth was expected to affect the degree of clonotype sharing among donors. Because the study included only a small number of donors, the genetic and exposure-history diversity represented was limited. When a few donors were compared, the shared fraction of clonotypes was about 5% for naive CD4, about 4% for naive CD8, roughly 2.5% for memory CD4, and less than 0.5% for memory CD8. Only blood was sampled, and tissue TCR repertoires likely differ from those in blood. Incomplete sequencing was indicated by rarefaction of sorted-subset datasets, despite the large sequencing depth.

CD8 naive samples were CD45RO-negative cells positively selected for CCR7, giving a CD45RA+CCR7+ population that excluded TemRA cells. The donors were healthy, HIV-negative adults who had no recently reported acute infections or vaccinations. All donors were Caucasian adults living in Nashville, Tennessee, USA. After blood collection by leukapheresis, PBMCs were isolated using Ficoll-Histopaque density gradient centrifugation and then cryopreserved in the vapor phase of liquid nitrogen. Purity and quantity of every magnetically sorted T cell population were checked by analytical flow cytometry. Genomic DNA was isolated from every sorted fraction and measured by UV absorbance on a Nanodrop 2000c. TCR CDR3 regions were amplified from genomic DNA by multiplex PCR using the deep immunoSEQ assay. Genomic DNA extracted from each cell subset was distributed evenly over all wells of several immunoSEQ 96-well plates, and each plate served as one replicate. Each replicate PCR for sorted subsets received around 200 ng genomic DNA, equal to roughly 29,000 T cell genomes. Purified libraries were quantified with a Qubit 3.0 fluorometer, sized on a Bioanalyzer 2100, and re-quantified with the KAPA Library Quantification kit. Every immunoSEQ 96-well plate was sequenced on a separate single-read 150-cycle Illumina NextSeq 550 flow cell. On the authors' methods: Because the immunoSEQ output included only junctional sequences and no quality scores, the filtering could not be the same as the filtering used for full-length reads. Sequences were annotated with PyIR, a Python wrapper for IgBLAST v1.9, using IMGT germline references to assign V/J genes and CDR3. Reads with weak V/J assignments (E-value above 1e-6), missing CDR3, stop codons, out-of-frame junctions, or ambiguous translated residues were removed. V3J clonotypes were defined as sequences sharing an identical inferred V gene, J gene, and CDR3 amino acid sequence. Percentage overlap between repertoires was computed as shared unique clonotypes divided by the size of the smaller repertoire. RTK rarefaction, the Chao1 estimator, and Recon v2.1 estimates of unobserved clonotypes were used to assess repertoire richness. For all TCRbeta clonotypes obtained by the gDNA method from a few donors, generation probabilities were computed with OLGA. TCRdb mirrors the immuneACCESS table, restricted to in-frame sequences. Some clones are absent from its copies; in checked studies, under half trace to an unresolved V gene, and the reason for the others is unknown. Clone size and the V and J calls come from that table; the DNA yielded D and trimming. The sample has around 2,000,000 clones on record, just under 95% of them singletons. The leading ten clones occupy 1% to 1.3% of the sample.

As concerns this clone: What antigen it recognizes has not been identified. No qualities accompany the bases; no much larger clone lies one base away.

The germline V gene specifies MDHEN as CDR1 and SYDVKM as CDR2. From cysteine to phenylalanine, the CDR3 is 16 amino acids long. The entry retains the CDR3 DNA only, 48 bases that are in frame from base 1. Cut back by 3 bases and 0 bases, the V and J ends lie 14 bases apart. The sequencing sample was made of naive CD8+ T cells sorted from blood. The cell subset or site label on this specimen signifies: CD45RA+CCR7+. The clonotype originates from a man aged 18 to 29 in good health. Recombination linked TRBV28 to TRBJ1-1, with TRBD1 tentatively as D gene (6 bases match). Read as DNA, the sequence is TGTGCCAGCAGTTTGGACGTTGGGGGCTTGAACACTGAAGCTTTCTTT. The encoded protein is CASSLDVGGLNTEAFF.